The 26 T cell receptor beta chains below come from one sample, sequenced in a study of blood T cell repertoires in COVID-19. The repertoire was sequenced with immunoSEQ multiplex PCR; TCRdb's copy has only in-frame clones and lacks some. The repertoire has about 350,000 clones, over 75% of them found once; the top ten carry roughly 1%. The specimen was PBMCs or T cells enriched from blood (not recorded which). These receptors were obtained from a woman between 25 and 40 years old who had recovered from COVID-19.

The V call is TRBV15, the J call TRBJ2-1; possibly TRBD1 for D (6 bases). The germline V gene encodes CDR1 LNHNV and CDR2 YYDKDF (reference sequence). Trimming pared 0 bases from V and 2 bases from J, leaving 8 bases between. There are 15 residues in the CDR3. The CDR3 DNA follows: TGTGCCACCAGCAGAGATCGGGACACCTACAATGAGCAGTTCTTC. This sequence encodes CATSRDRDTYNEQFF.

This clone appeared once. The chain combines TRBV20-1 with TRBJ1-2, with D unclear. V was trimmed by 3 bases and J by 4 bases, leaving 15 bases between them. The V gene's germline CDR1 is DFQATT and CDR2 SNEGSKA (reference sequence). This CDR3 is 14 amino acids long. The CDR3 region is CSASAPRETYGYTF. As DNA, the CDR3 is TGCAGTGCTAGTGCGCCGAGGGAAACCTATGGCTACACCTTC.

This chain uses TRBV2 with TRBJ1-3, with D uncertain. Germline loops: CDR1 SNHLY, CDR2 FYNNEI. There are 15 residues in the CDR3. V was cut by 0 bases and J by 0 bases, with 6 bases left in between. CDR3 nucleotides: TGTGCCAGCAGTGAAGCTCGAGCCTCTGGAAACACCATATATTTT. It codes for CASSEARASGNTIYF.

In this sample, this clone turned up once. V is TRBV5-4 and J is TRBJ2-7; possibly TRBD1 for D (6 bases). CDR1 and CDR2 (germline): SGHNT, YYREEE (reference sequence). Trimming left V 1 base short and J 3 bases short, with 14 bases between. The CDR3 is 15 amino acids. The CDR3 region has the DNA TGTGCCAGCAGCTTGAGGGCAGGGGTAAGCTACGAGCAGTACTTC. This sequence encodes CASSLRAGVSYEQYF.

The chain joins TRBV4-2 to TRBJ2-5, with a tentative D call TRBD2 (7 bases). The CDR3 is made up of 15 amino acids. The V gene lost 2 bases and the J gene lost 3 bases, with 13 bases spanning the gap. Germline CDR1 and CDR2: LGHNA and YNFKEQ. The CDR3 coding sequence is TGTGCCAGCAGCCAACCGGGGGGCCGGGAAGAGACCCAGTACTTC. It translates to CASSQPGGREETQYF.

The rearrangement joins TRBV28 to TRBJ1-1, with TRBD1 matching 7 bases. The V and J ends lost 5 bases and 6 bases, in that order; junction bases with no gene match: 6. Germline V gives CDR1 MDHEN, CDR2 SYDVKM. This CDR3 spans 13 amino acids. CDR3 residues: CASSLQGPPEAFF. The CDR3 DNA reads TGTGCCAGCAGTCTACAGGGGCCCCCTGAAGCTTTCTTT.

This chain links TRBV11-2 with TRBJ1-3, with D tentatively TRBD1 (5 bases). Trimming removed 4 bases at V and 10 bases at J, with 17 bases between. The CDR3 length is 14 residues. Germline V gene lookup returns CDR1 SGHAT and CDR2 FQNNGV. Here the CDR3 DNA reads TGTGCCAGCAGCTCAAGACAGCGGGACTCAACCATATATTTT. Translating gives CASSSRQRDSTIYF.

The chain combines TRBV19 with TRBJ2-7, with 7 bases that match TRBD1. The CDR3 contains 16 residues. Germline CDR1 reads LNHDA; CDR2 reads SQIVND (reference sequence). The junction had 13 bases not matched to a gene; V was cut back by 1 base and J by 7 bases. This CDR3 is CASSIVGDRNVGEQYF. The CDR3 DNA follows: TGTGCCAGTAGTATAGTGGGGGACAGAAACGTTGGGGAGCAGTACTTC.

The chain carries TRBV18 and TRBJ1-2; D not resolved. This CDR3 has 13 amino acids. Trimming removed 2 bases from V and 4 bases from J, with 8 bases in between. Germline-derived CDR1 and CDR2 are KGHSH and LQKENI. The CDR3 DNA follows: TGTGCCAGCTCACCATCTCTCTTCTATGGCTACACCTTC. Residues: CASSPSLFYGYTF. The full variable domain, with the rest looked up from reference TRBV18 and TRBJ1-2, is NAGVMQNPRHLVRRRGQEARLRCSPMKGHSHVYWYRQLPEEGLKFMVYLQKENIIDESGMPKERFSAEFPKEGPSILRIQQVVRGDSAAYFCASSPSLFYGYTFGSGTRLTVV.

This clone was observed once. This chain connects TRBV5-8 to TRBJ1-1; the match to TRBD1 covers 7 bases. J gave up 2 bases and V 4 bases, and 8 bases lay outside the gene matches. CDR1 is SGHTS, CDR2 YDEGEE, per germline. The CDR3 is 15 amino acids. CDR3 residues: CASSPKDRFNTEAFF. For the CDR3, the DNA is TGTGCCAGCAGCCCCAAGGACAGGTTCAACACTGAAGCTTTCTTT.

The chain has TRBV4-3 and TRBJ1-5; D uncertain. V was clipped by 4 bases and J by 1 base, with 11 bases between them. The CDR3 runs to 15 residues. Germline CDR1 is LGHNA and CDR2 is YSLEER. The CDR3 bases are TGCGCCAGCAGCCCAGGACCGGGAAGCAATCAGCCCCAGCATTTT. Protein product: CASSPGPGSNQPQHF.

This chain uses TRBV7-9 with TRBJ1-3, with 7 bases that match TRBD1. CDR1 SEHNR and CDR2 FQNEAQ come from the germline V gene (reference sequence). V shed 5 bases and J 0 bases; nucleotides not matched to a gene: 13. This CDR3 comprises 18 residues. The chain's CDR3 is CASSRGQVFGLSGNTIYF. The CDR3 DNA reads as TGTGCCAGCAGCAGAGGACAGGTCTTTGGTCTCTCTGGAAACACCATATATTTT. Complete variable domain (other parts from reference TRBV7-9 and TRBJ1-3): DTGVSQNPRHKITKRGQNVTFRCDPISEHNRLYWYRQTLGQGPEFLTYFQNEAQLEKSRLLSDRFSAERPKGSFSTLEIQRTEQGDSAMYLCASSRGQVFGLSGNTIYFGEGSWLTVV.

The CDR3 coding sequence is TGTGCCAGCAGCCGAGTTGATTGGACAGGGGGGACAGATACGCAGTATTTT. This translates into CASSRVDWTGGTDTQYF. The rearrangement joins TRBV7-8 to TRBJ2-3; TRBD1 aligns across 10 bases. This CDR3 spans 17 amino acids. V dropped 5 bases and J dropped 3; count of bases not matched to a gene: 11. The germline gives CDR1 SGHVS, CDR2 FQNEAQ.

CDR3 loop: CASTVAGGHTQYF. The CDR3 DNA reads TGTGCCAGCACCGTTGCAGGGGGCCATACGCAGTATTTT. V gene TRBV12-3 or TRBV12-4 combines with J gene TRBJ2-3; 8 nucleotides align to TRBD1. Germline trimming cut 7 bases from V and 7 bases from J; bases unmatched to any gene: 7. The CDR3 totals 13 residues.

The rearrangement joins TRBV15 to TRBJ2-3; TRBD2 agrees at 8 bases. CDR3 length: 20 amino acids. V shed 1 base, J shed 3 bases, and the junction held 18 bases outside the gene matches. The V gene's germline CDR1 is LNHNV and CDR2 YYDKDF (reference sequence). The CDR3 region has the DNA TGTGCCACCAGCAGAGCCTTGGCGGGGGGACTCCTCGTTACTACAGATACGCAGTATTTT. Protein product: CATSRALAGGLLVTTDTQYF.

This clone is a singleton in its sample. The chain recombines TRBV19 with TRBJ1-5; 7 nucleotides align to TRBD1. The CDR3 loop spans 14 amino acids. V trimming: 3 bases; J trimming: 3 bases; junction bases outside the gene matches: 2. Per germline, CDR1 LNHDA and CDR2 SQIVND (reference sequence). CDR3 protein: CASSMRGPNQPQHF. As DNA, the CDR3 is TGTGCCAGTAGTATGAGGGGGCCCAATCAGCCCCAGCATTTT.

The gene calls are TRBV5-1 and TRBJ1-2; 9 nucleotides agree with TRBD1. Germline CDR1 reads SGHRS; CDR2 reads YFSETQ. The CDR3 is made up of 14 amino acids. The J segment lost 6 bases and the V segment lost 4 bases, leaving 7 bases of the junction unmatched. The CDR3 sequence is CASSVDRGYDGYTF. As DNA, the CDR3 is TGCGCCAGCAGCGTGGACAGGGGCTACGATGGCTACACCTTC. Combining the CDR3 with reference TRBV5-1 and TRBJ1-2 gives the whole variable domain KAGVTQTPRYLIKTRGQQVTLSCSPISGHRSVSWYQQTPGQGLQFLFEYFSETQRNKGNFPGRFSGRQFSNSRSEMNVSTLELGDSALYLCASSVDRGYDGYTFGSGTRLTVV.

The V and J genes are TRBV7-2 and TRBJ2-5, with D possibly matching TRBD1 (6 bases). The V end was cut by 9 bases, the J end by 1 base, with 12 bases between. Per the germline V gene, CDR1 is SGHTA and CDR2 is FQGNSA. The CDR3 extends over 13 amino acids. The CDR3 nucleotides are TGTGCCAGTGCAACAGGGAGCCAAGAGACCCAGTACTTC. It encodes CASATGSQETQYF.

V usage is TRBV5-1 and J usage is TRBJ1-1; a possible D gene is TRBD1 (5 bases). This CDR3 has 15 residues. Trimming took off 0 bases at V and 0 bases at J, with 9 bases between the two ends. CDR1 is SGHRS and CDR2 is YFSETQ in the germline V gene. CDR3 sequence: CASSLGQQMNTEAFF. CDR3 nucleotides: TGCGCCAGCAGCTTGGGACAGCAGATGAACACTGAAGCTTTCTTT.

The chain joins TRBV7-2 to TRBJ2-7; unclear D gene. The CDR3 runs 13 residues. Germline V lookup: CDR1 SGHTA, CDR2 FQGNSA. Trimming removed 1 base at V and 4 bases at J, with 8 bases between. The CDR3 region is CASSLGPSYEQYF. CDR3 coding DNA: TGTGCCAGCAGCTTAGGTCCCAGTTACGAGCAGTACTTC.

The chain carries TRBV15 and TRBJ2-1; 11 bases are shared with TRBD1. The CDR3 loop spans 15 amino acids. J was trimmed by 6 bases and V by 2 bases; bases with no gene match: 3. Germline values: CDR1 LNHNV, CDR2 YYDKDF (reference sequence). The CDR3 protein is CATSRPGTGGNEQFF. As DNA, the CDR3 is TGTGCCACCAGCAGACCCGGGACAGGGGGCAATGAGCAGTTCTTC.

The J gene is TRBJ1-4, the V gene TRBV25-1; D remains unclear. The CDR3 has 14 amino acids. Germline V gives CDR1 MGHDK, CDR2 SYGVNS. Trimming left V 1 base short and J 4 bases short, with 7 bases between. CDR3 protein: CASSESHINEKLFF. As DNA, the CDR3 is TGTGCCAGCAGTGAATCACACATTAATGAAAAACTGTTTTTT.

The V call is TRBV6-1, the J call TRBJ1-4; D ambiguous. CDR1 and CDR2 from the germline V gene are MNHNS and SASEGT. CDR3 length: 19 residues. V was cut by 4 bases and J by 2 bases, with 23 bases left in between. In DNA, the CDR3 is TGTGCCAGCAGTGCGAGACTCTTCGAGGAGGGTGGGACTAATGAAAAACTGTTTTTT. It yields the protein CASSARLFEEGGTNEKLFF.

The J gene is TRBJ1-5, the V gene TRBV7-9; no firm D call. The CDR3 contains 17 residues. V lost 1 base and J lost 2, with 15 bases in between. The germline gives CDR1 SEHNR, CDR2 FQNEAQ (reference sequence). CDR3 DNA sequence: TGTGCCAGCAGCTTAGTCTCTTTGCGTCAAGGCAATCAGCCCCAGCATTTT. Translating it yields CASSLVSLRQGNQPQHF.

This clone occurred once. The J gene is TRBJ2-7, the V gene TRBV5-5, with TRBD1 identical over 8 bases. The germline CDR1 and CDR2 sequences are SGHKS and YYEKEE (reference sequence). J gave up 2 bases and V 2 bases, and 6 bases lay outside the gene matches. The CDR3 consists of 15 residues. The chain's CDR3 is CASSLWDRLPYEQYF. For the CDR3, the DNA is TGTGCCAGCAGCTTATGGGACAGGCTCCCCTACGAGCAGTACTTC.

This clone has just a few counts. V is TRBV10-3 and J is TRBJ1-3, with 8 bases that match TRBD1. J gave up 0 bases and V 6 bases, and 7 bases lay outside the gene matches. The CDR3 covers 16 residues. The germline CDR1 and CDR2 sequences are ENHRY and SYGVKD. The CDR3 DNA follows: TGTGCCATCAGGAGTCAGGGGGCAAGCTCTGGAAACACCATATATTTT. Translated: CAIRSQGASSGNTIYF.